The next 5 T cell receptor beta chains were all read from a single sample in a study of blood T cells in healthy people across ages. For the second PCR, which ran for about 6 to 12 cycles, a sample-barcoded 5' primer and a J-beta primer mix were used. TCRdb analysed the 5' RACE reads with MiXCR anew, one entry per CDR3 protein. The sample records hundreds of thousands of distinct CDR3 sequences, nearly 60% being singletons. The sample taken for sequencing was blood. These receptor sequences come from a man aged 25 to 40 in good health.

V and J are TRBV4-1 and TRBJ2-7; unclear D gene. This CDR3 spans 14 amino acids. Trimming shortened V by 1 base and J by 7 bases, and 14 bases separated the two germline ends. Germline CDR1 and CDR2: MGHRA and YSYEKL. The DNA of the CDR3 is TGCGCCAGCAGCCAAGTCCGAGAAGACAATGAGCAGTACTTC. Residues: CASSQVREDNEQYF.

This clonotype was picked up a small number of times. The chain joins TRBV29-1 to TRBJ2-3, with TRBD2 matching over 8 bases. This CDR3 has 15 amino acids. The germline V gene has CDR1 SQVTM and CDR2 ANQGSEA. V lost 6 bases and J lost 2; bases outside the gene matches: 10. Here the CDR3 reads CSVQLAGGHTDTQYF. The CDR3 DNA reads as TGCAGCGTCCAACTTGCGGGGGGACACACAGATACGCAGTATTTT.

The chain joins TRBV2 to TRBJ1-4, with a possible D match to TRBD1 (6 bases). With 6 bases removed from V and 8 bases from J, the gap between germline ends came to 16 bases. Germline-derived CDR1 and CDR2 are SNHLY and FYNNEI. This CDR3 is 14 amino acids long. DNA for the CDR3: TGTGCCAGCAGCCCTGGCAGGGGAGTCGAAAAACTGTTTTTT. This codes for CASSPGRGVEKLFF.

The chain joins TRBV20-1 to TRBJ2-7; 9 bases align to TRBD1. CDR1 DFQATT and CDR2 SNEGSKA come from the germline V gene (reference sequence). The CDR3 runs to 12 residues. Losses at the gene ends were 6 bases for V and 4 bases for J; bases not matched to a gene: 4. CDR3 amino acids: CSAYGQGYEQYF. For the CDR3, the DNA is TGCAGTGCATACGGACAGGGGTACGAGCAGTACTTC.

In its sample, this clonotype was seen a few times. The gene calls are TRBV2 and TRBJ1-2, with D uncertain. CDR1 is SNHLY, CDR2 FYNNEI, per germline. The V gene lost 7 bases and the J gene lost 3 bases, with 9 bases spanning the gap. The CDR3 contains 12 residues. CDR3 nucleotide sequence: TGTGCCAGCAACAGCGATTACTATGGCTACACCTTC. Protein product: CASNSDYYGYTF.